These 30 T cell receptor beta chains were all obtained from the same sample, sequenced in a study of regulatory T cells in long-lasting Graves disease. Construction of the TCR beta libraries employed iRepertoire HTBI primers in conjunction with Arm-PCR of CDR3 regions. MiXCR was run by TCRdb on the multiplex PCR reads, yielding one entry per CDR3 protein. The table includes approximately 380,000 distinct CDR3 sequences, under 25% detected once. As to time point: persistent/refractory GD, antithyroid drugs over 5 years with positive TRAb. Researchers made the TCR library from RNA that was extracted from PBMCs. The material was peripheral blood mononuclear cells (PBMCs), obtained when the disease was refractory, from a patient treated with antithyroid drugs. These receptor sequences come from a female donor with Graves disease.

This clonotype was seen a few times. This chain uses TRBV4-1 with TRBJ2-7, with D possibly matching TRBD1 (6 bases). Deletions cut 3 bases from V and 0 bases from J, with 18 bases between. The CDR3 has 17 residues. Germline V gives CDR1 MGHRA, CDR2 YSYEKL. CDR3 nucleotide sequence: TGCGCCAGCAGCCACGGGGAAGGGGGAGTAACCTCCTACGAGCAGTACTTC. This sequence encodes CASSHGEGGVTSYEQYF.

This clonotype was recorded many times. The chain carries TRBV12-3 or TRBV12-4 and TRBJ2-4; D call uncertain. Deletions cut 5 bases from V and 1 base from J, with 9 bases between. The CDR3 loop spans 14 amino acids. The CDR3 loop is CASSPYGAKNIQYF. For the CDR3, the DNA is TGTGCCAGCAGTCCTTATGGGGCCAAAAACATTCAGTACTTC.

This clonotype was detected many times. CDR3 sequence (DNA): TGTGCCAGCAGCGTAGGGACCCAAGAGACCCAGTACTTC. Its protein product is CASSVGTQETQYF. The chain recombines TRBV9 with TRBJ2-5; no firm D call. V dropped 0 bases and J dropped 1 base, with 4 bases sitting between them. CDR3 size: 13 residues. CDR1 is SGDLS and CDR2 is YYNGEE in the germline V gene.

A note on this clonotype: The CDR3 ends on some other residue instead of the conserved phenylalanine or tryptophan, so this is likely a read error. The genes are TRBV15 and TRBJ1-1; 10 bases are shared with TRBD1. CDR1 and CDR2 (germline): LNHNV, YYDKDF (reference sequence). The CDR3 spans 18 residues. The CDR3 DNA follows: TGTGCCACCAGCGGAGAGGAGACAGGGGGCTGGTGGGACACTGAAGCTTTCTCT. This translates into CATSGEETGGWWDTEAFS.

This chain joins TRBV29-1 and TRBJ1-2; D gene uncertain. The CDR3 sequence is 13 residues long. Germline loops: CDR1 SQVTM, CDR2 ANQGSEA. V was shortened by 5 bases and J by 4 bases, with 14 bases between the two germline ends. CDR3 in DNA: TGCAGCGTTCTACGGGAAGGGAGCTATGGCTACACCTTC. The encoded protein is CSVLREGSYGYTF.

CDR3 amino acids: CASSMFGGSNQPQHF. As DNA, the CDR3 is TGTGCCAGTAGTATGTTCGGGGGTAGCAATCAGCCCCAGCATTTT. The chain is built from TRBV19 and TRBJ1-5, with D maybe TRBD1 (5 bases). V was shortened by 3 bases and J by 0 bases, with 9 bases between the two germline ends. The CDR3 loop spans 15 amino acids. The germline gives CDR1 LNHDA, CDR2 SQIVND (reference sequence). The full variable domain, in which reference TRBV19 and TRBJ1-5 provide the parts outside the CDR3, is DGGITQSPKYLFRKEGQNVTLSCEQNLNHDAMYWYRQDPGQGLRLIYYSQIVNDFQKGDIAEGYSVSREKKESFPLTVTSAQKNPTAFYLCASSMFGGSNQPQHFGDGTRLSIL.

This clonotype has more than one count but fewer than ten. The chain employs TRBV7-2 and TRBJ2-7, with TRBD2 identical over 9 bases. The trim removed 1 base at V and 3 bases at J, leaving 4 bases unmatched. The length of the CDR3 is 15 residues. Germline V gene sequence: CDR1 SGHTA, CDR2 FQGNSA. This CDR3 is CASSLELAGIYEQYF. The CDR3 region has the DNA TGTGCCAGCAGCTTAGAGCTAGCGGGGATCTACGAGCAGTACTTC.

This clonotype was found many times. The chain couples TRBV11-1 to TRBJ2-5, with TRBD1 as a possible D gene (5 bases). V was shortened by 9 bases and J by 2 bases, with 13 bases between the two germline ends. Germline V CDR1 and CDR2: SGHAT, FQDESV (reference sequence). CDR3 length equals 13 residues. Written as DNA, the CDR3 is TGTGCCAGTGGAAGGGGATATCAAGAGACCCAGTACTTC. This translates into CASGRGYQETQYF.

This clonotype was detected ten times or more. The rearrangement links TRBV7-8 to TRBJ2-1, with D perhaps given as TRBD1 or TRBD2 (5 bases each). CDR1 is SGHVS and CDR2 is FQNEAQ in the germline V gene. This CDR3 contains 16 residues. The V end was cut by 2 bases, the J end by 3 bases, with 14 bases between. CDR3 DNA: TGTGCCAGCAGCTTATCCGTGGGGGTCGGCTACAATGAGCAGTTCTTC. Translating gives CASSLSVGVGYNEQFF.

This clonotype was detected a few times. V usage is TRBV7-2 and J usage is TRBJ1-1; D may be TRBD1 (5 bases). The CDR3 contains 14 residues. The germline CDR1 and CDR2 sequences are SGHTA and FQGNSA. Trimming left V 4 bases short and J 5 bases short, with 14 bases between. CDR3 DNA sequence: TGTGCCAGCAGCTCCATCGGTGGGGGTACTGAAGCTTTCTTT. This gives the protein CASSSIGGGTEAFF.

V is TRBV12-3 or TRBV12-4 and J is TRBJ2-5; D is perhaps TRBD2 (5 bases). The DNA end favors TRBJ2-1, so the J call may be wrong. This CDR3 is 14 amino acids long. CDR3 nucleotide sequence: TGTGCCAGCAGCCACCCACCGGGGTTAAATGAGCAGTTCTTC. It codes for CASSHPPGLNEQFF.

J is TRBJ2-2 and V is TRBV6-1; 8 positions agree with TRBD1. This CDR3 comprises 16 residues. The germline CDR1 and CDR2 sequences are MNHNS and SASEGT. The V and J ends lost 6 bases and 6 bases, in that order; junction bases with no gene match: 12. CDR3 coding DNA: TGTGCCAGCAGAACCAGGGGGCTCGGGTTCCCCGGGGAGCTGTTTTTT. Amino acid sequence: CASRTRGLGFPGELFF.

This clonotype came up a few times. This rearrangement joins TRBV30 to TRBJ2-7; D tentatively reads TRBD1 or TRBD2 (6 bases each). The CDR3 extends over 16 amino acids. Trimming stripped 0 bases from V and 4 bases from J, with 19 bases between. Germline V lookup: CDR1 GTSNPN, CDR2 SVGIG (reference sequence). CDR3 residues: CAWSVLWGAQGYEQYF. For the CDR3, the DNA is TGTGCCTGGAGTGTATTATGGGGGGCCCAGGGGTACGAGCAGTACTTC. The entire variable domain, with the rest obtained from reference TRBV30 and TRBJ2-7, is as follows: SQTIHQWPATLVQPVGSPLSLECTVEGTSNPNLYWYRQAAGRGLQLLFYSVGIGQISSEVPQNLSASRPQDRQFILSSKKLLLSDSGFYLCAWSVLWGAQGYEQYFGPGTRLTVT.

This clonotype was observed at least ten times. This chain links TRBV28 with TRBJ2-2; 10 bases line up with TRBD2. This CDR3 has 16 amino acids. CDR1 and CDR2 (germline): MDHEN, SYDVKM. J was trimmed by 7 bases and V by 2 bases; bases with no gene match: 7. The CDR3 DNA is TGTGCCAGCAGTTTAGGGCTAGCGGGAGATCACGGGGAGCTGTTTTTT. This codes for CASSLGLAGDHGELFF.

This clonotype was seen ten or more times. V is TRBV12-3 or TRBV12-4 and J is TRBJ2-7, with 10 bases aligning to TRBD1. The CDR3 is 12 amino acids. V shed 9 bases, J shed 7 bases, and the junction held 6 bases outside the gene matches. The CDR3 DNA is TGTGCCAGTGGACAGGGGGTAGGTGAGCAGTACTTC. This translates into CASGQGVGEQYF.

This clonotype was observed a handful of times. This sequence joins TRBV27 and TRBJ1-1; a possible D gene is TRBD1 (5 bases). The CDR3 has 15 residues. From germline, CDR1 is MNHEY and CDR2 SMNVEV (reference sequence). The V and J ends lost 1 base and 3 bases respectively, with 12 bases between them. The CDR3 region has the DNA TGTGCCAGCAGTTTATGGAGGGGACCTGACACTGAAGCTTTCTTT. Translating gives CASSLWRGPDTEAFF.

In its sample, this clonotype was seen many times. V and J are TRBV12-3 or TRBV12-4 and TRBJ2-5; D remains unclear. V shed 6 bases and J shed 2 bases, with 7 bases lying between them. The CDR3 runs to 12 residues. In DNA form, the CDR3 reads TGTGCCAGCAGCTCTCGACAAGAGACCCAGTACTTC. Its translation: CASSSRQETQYF.

This clonotype was picked up many times. This chain uses TRBV6-8 with TRBJ2-7, with 13 bases matching TRBD2. The CDR3 totals 16 residues. Germline V gene sequence: CDR1 MNHGY, CDR2 SAAAGT. The junction had 6 bases not matched to a gene; V was cut back by 2 bases and J by 5 bases. The CDR3 here is CASSYGGLAGNHEQYF. The CDR3 DNA reads as TGTGCCAGCAGTTACGGGGGACTAGCGGGAAACCACGAGCAGTACTTC.

The chain employs TRBV4-2 and TRBJ2-7; the D is unclear. The CDR3 runs to 14 residues. Germline V CDR1 and CDR2: LGHNA, YNFKEQ. Deletions cut 1 base from V and 0 bases from J, with 7 bases between. The CDR3 nucleotides are TGTGCCAGCAGCCAAGGACTGAACTCCTACGAGCAGTACTTC. Translating gives CASSQGLNSYEQYF.

The table lists this clonotype with a count of one. V and J are TRBV7-2 and TRBJ1-1; D is possibly TRBD1 (5 bases). This CDR3 is 14 amino acids long. The V gene lost 5 bases and the J gene lost 4 bases, with 14 bases spanning the gap. The germline gives CDR1 SGHTA, CDR2 FQGNSA. CDR3 region: CASSTTPGGTEAFF. CDR3 DNA sequence: TGTGCCAGCAGCACAACCCCGGGGGGCACTGAAGCTTTCTTT.

This clonotype has more than one count but fewer than ten. CDR3 residues: CASSLLQGAEETQYF. The CDR3, as DNA: TGTGCCAGCAGCCTACTCCAGGGGGCGGAGGAGACCCAGTACTTC. J is TRBJ2-5 and V is TRBV13; the match to TRBD1 covers 8 bases. With 5 bases clipped from V and 5 bases from J, the junction kept 10 bases outside the gene matches. CDR3 length: 15 residues. CDR1 and CDR2 from the germline V gene are PRHDT and FYEKMQ (reference sequence).

This clonotype occurred many times. This rearrangement joins TRBV7-3 to TRBJ2-5; a possible D gene is TRBD1 (5 bases). From germline, CDR1 is SGHTA and CDR2 FQGTGA. This CDR3 has 14 amino acids. V dropped 1 base and J dropped 5 bases, with 11 bases sitting between them. CDR3 sequence reads: CASSLKAGQETQYF. Written as DNA, the CDR3 is TGTGCCAGCAGCTTAAAGGCAGGGCAGGAGACCCAGTACTTC.

This chain uses TRBV6-2 or TRBV6-3 with TRBJ1-1; D not certain. Deletions cut 10 bases from V and 5 bases from J, with 17 bases between. Germline CDR1 and CDR2: MNHEY and SVGEGT. The CDR3 contains 13 residues. CDR3 nucleotide sequence: TGTGCCATCCGCGCGACGGGGAAGACTGAAGCTTTCTTT. Translating gives CAIRATGKTEAFF.

This clonotype was counted only a few times. The V call is TRBV20-1, the J call TRBJ1-2; D is undetermined. Trimming cost V 0 bases and J 5 bases, with 13 bases left between them. The length of the CDR3 is 14 residues. In germline, CDR1 is DFQATT, CDR2 SNEGSKA (reference sequence). CDR3 nucleotides: TGCAGTGCTAGAGACGCGGCGGCGGTATATGGCTACACCTTC. Translation gives CSARDAAAVYGYTF.

V is TRBV19 and J is TRBJ2-7; a weak D match, TRBD2 (5 bases). This CDR3 has 14 residues. In germline, CDR1 is LNHDA, CDR2 SQIVND (reference sequence). Trimming shortened V by 7 bases and J by 5 bases, and 18 bases separated the two germline ends. The CDR3 sequence: CASNWASHSDEQYF. The CDR3 DNA sequence: TGTGCCAGTAACTGGGCTAGCCATAGCGACGAGCAGTACTTC.

The sample holds a few counts of this clonotype. J is TRBJ2-3 and V is TRBV2; D is perhaps TRBD1 (6 bases). Trimming cost V 4 bases and J 5 bases, with 16 bases left between them. The CDR3 is made up of 15 amino acids. Germline V gives CDR1 SNHLY, CDR2 FYNNEI. The CDR3 sequence: CASSGTRKGVDTQYF. CDR3 sequence (DNA): TGTGCCAGCAGTGGGACCCGGAAGGGGGTAGATACGCAGTATTTT.

A note on this clonotype: Just one base apart from a much larger clone, this may be a read error. A read error is likely, as this CDR3 ends without the conserved phenylalanine or tryptophan. The chain uses TRBV27 and TRBJ2-2; D is unresolved. The CDR3 runs to 12 residues. CDR1 and CDR2 (germline): MNHEY, SMNVEV (reference sequence). V gave up 8 bases and J gave up 9 bases, with 13 bases separating them. The CDR3 DNA reads as TGTGCCAGCTCTCGGCCAAATCGGGAGCTGTTTTTA. Residues: CASSRPNRELFL.

This clonotype came up many times. One end of the junction fails to match germline, which may point to a read error. The chain employs TRBV20-1 and TRBJ2-7; 11 bases line up with TRBD2. There are 15 residues in the CDR3. Germline CDR1 reads DFQATT; CDR2 reads SNEGSKA (reference sequence). CDR3 coding DNA: TGCAGTGCTAGAAAGACTAGCGGGGTACCCTACGAGCAGTATTTC. Protein: CSARKTSGVPYEQYF.

This clonotype came up many times. The CDR3 region is CAWTRTGGASQPQHF. In DNA form, the CDR3 reads TGTGCCTGGACTCGAACGGGGGGCGCCTCTCAGCCCCAGCATTTT. This chain joins TRBV30 and TRBJ1-5; D perhaps matches TRBD1 (6 bases). Per germline, CDR1 GTSNPN and CDR2 SVGIG (reference sequence). CDR3 length: 15 amino acids. The V end lost 4 bases, the J end lost 6 bases, and 19 bases lay between the germline ends.

The chain uses TRBV19 and TRBJ2-7; 9 positions match TRBD1. The CDR3 extends over 17 amino acids. Trimming removed 6 bases from V and 3 bases from J; junction bases left unmatched: 15. Germline V lookup: CDR1 LNHDA, CDR2 SQIVND (reference sequence). The CDR3 DNA is TGTGCCAGTAGCAGCACCTCGATCGGGACAGGGAACTACGAGCAGTACTTC. Protein: CASSSTSIGTGNYEQYF.